This T cell receptor beta chain was captured in a study of control samples from healthy donors and cancer patients. CDR1 SGHTA and CDR2 FQGNSA come from the germline V gene. Deletions cut 1 base from V and 4 bases from J, with 13 bases between. CDR3 size: 15 residues. Sequencing was performed with immunoSEQ multiplex PCR; in TCRdb, only in-frame clones are kept and a portion is missing. The data contain fewer than 200,000 clones, over 85% of them singletons. Material: blood. The chain has TRBV7-2 and TRBJ1-2; tentative D call: TRBD1 (6 bases). This receptor was obtained from a young man in good health. The CDR3 protein is CASSLVQGMSYGYTF. The CDR3 nucleotides read TGTGCCAGCAGCTTAGTCCAGGGGATGTCCTATGGCTACACCTTC.